The 32 T cell receptor beta chains in this list originate from one sample, sequenced in a study of PD-1 blockade in classical Hodgkin lymphoma. All patients relapsed after autologous stem cell transplantation, and brentuximab vedotin exposure varied. The method was immunoSEQ multiplex PCR; TCRdb's version includes in-frame clones alone and lacks a portion of them. The sample carries 90,000 to 100,000 clones, 75% to 90% recorded once. The source material was peripheral blood mononuclear cells (PBMCs), sampled before the second cycle of nivolumab. These TCRs come from a human donor with classical Hodgkin lymphoma.

The gene calls are TRBV27 and TRBJ2-7; the match to TRBD2 covers 11 bases. The CDR3 extends over 16 amino acids. Germline V gene lookup returns CDR1 MNHEY and CDR2 SMNVEV (reference sequence). J gave up 3 bases and V 0 bases, and 4 bases lay outside the gene matches. Written as DNA, the CDR3 is TGTGCCAGCAGTTTATCCTGGCTAGCGGGAGGCTACGAGCAGTACTTC. This gives the protein CASSLSWLAGGYEQYF.

This chain connects TRBV5-1 to TRBJ2-5, with a weak D call TRBD1 (5 bases). The germline V gene has CDR1 SGHRS and CDR2 YFSETQ. The ends were cut back, 3 bases at V and 4 bases at J, with 10 bases in the middle. There are 13 residues in the CDR3. CDR3 DNA sequence: TGCGCCAGCAGCTCAAAGGGGCTAGAGACCCAGTACTTC. The encoded protein is CASSSKGLETQYF.

The chain carries TRBV28 and TRBJ1-1, with unresolved D. The length of the CDR3 is 12 residues. The V gene lost 4 bases and the J gene lost 3 bases, with 6 bases spanning the gap. The germline V gene encodes CDR1 MDHEN and CDR2 SYDVKM. The CDR3 here is CASSWSDTEAFF. The CDR3 region has the DNA TGTGCCAGCAGTTGGAGTGACACTGAAGCTTTCTTT.

The J gene is TRBJ1-2, the V gene TRBV19; D ambiguous. Germline V lookup: CDR1 LNHDA, CDR2 SQIVND (reference sequence). Between the trimmed V and J ends, which lost 6 bases and 4 bases, there was a span of 9 bases. The CDR3 length is 12 residues. The CDR3: CASRRSFYGYTF. DNA for the CDR3: TGTGCCAGTAGGAGGAGTTTCTATGGCTACACCTTC.

This clone was detected a few times. The chain recombines TRBV6-1 with TRBJ1-5, with TRBD1 as a possible D gene (6 bases). Per the germline V gene, CDR1 is MNHNS and CDR2 is SASEGT. V shed 4 bases and J shed 5 bases, with 21 bases lying between them. There are 17 residues in the CDR3. CDR3 loop: CASSGWTAGGRDQPQHF. The CDR3 DNA is TGTGCCAGCAGTGGCTGGACAGCCGGGGGTAGGGATCAGCCCCAGCATTTT.

The chain carries TRBV29-1 and TRBJ2-1; 12 nucleotides align to TRBD2. Germline CDR1 reads SQVTM; CDR2 reads ANQGSEA. J gave up 0 bases and V 8 bases, and 11 bases lay outside the gene matches. The CDR3 is made up of 17 amino acids. CDR3 coding DNA: TGCAGCAGCTTCACTAGCGGGAGGCCCGGCTCCTACAATGAGCAGTTCTTC. Protein: CSSFTSGRPGSYNEQFF.

This CDR3 reads CASSIPRTSGTYEQYF. CDR3 coding DNA: TGTGCCAGTAGTATCCCGAGGACTAGCGGGACCTACGAGCAGTACTTC. This chain links TRBV19 with TRBJ2-7, with TRBD2 matching over 12 bases. The CDR3 sequence is 16 residues long. V gave up 3 bases and J gave up 2 bases; unmatched junction bases: 5. From germline, CDR1 is LNHDA and CDR2 SQIVND (reference sequence).

The genes are TRBV5-4 and TRBJ2-2; 10 bases match TRBD1. The CDR3 consists of 16 residues. Per germline, CDR1 SGHNT and CDR2 YYREEE (reference sequence). The ends lost 3 bases at V and 3 bases at J; junction bases unmatched: 5. The CDR3 nucleotides read TGTGCCAGCAGCTCCCCCGGGACAGGGGACACCGGGGAGCTGTTTTTT. This sequence encodes CASSSPGTGDTGELFF.

In its sample, this clone was seen once. The chain links TRBV29-1 to TRBJ2-7; perhaps TRBD2 as D (6 bases). Looked up from germline, CDR1 is SQVTM and CDR2 is ANQGSEA. This CDR3 region has 12 residues. The germline V and J ends were trimmed by 7 bases and 3 bases, with 13 bases remaining between them. CDR3 DNA: TGCAGCGCCCGACTCGGGGGCTACGAGCAGTACTTC. Protein sequence: CSARLGGYEQYF.

The chain combines TRBV5-1 with TRBJ2-7; TRBD2 matches 9 bases. The V gene end was trimmed by 0 bases and the J gene end by 5 bases; junction bases not matched to a gene: 0. Germline CDR1 and CDR2: SGHRS and YFSETQ. This CDR3 contains 13 residues. The CDR3 loop reads CASSLASGDEQYF. DNA of the CDR3: TGCGCCAGCAGCTTGGCTAGCGGGGACGAGCAGTACTTC.

This sequence joins TRBV5-5 and TRBJ2-7, with unresolved D. The germline V gene encodes CDR1 SGHKS and CDR2 YYEKEE (reference sequence). The V end was cut by 5 bases, the J end by 0 bases, with 15 bases between. This CDR3 is built from 15 residues. The CDR3 spells CASRPNPSLSYEQYF. As DNA, the CDR3 is TGTGCCAGCAGGCCGAACCCCAGTCTCTCCTACGAGCAGTACTTC.

This chain joins TRBV7-9 and TRBJ2-1, with 9 bases that match TRBD2. Germline CDR1 reads SEHNR; CDR2 reads FQNEAQ (reference sequence). This CDR3 is 15 amino acids long. Trimming took 2 bases from V and 6 from J; bases not matched to a gene: 5. CDR3 amino acids: CASSLILAGTNEQFF. The CDR3 nucleotides are TGTGCCAGCAGCTTAATCCTAGCGGGGACCAATGAGCAGTTCTTC.

V is TRBV13 and J is TRBJ2-1, with 10 bases that match TRBD2. V lost 2 bases to trimming and J lost 4 bases; unmatched junction nucleotides: 2. The CDR3 spans 15 residues. The germline gives CDR1 PRHDT, CDR2 FYEKMQ (reference sequence). The CDR3 is CASSLLAGVYNEQFF. The DNA of the CDR3 is TGTGCCAGCAGCTTACTAGCGGGAGTTTACAATGAGCAGTTCTTC.

The genes are TRBV6-5 and TRBJ1-3; D call uncertain. Germline V gene data show CDR1 as MNHEY and CDR2 as SVGAGI. Trimming shortened V by 6 bases and J by 0 bases, and 9 bases separated the two germline ends. The CDR3 length is 14 residues. Here the CDR3 reads CASRSQPSGNTIYF. The CDR3 coding sequence is TGTGCCAGCAGATCACAACCCTCTGGAAACACCATATATTTT.

V is TRBV6-1 and J is TRBJ2-7, with a weak D call TRBD1 (6 bases). CDR3 size: 15 residues. Germline V gene lookup returns CDR1 MNHNS and CDR2 SASEGT. Trimming cost V 1 base and J 1 base, with 11 bases left between them. The CDR3 spells CASSEGFGQSYEQYF. The CDR3 DNA sequence: TGTGCCAGCAGTGAAGGGTTTGGACAGTCCTACGAGCAGTACTTC.

The CDR3 loop is CASSDYNEQFF. In DNA, the CDR3 is TGCGCCAGCAGCGACTACAATGAGCAGTTCTTC. The chain has TRBV5-1 and TRBJ2-1; no clear D gene. The CDR3 length is 11 residues. Germline V gene sequence: CDR1 SGHRS, CDR2 YFSETQ. Deletions cut 4 bases from V and 3 bases from J, with 2 bases between.

This sequence joins TRBV7-9 and TRBJ2-3; 9 nucleotides match TRBD1. The CDR3 sequence is 14 residues long. From germline, CDR1 is SEHNR and CDR2 FQNEAQ (reference sequence). The V and J ends lost 2 bases and 5 bases, in that order; junction bases with no gene match: 2. The CDR3 is CASSLRQGGDTQYF. Written as DNA, the CDR3 is TGTGCCAGCAGCTTAAGACAGGGGGGAGATACGCAGTATTTT.

This chain links TRBV4-1 with TRBJ2-7; 7 bases match TRBD2. This CDR3 is 15 amino acids long. Germline CDR1 and CDR2: MGHRA and YSYEKL. J gave up 2 bases and V 3 bases, and 7 bases lay outside the gene matches. Written as DNA, the CDR3 is TGCGCCAGCAGCCAGGGTCCCGCGGGAGCCTACGAGCAGTACTTC. This sequence encodes CASSQGPAGAYEQYF.

V is TRBV7-9 and J is TRBJ1-4; D gene uncertain. The CDR3 has 14 residues. V lost 4 bases and J lost 4, with 10 bases in between. CDR1 SEHNR and CDR2 FQNEAQ come from the germline V gene (reference sequence). The CDR3, as DNA: TGTGCCAGCAGCTCTGAGGCTAATAATGAAAAACTGTTTTTT. Encoded protein: CASSSEANNEKLFF.

V gene TRBV2 combines with J gene TRBJ2-5, with 9 bases matching TRBD2. Germline V CDR1 and CDR2: SNHLY, FYNNEI. The CDR3 is made up of 16 amino acids. V shed 2 bases and J 2 bases; nucleotides not matched to a gene: 6. The DNA of the CDR3 is TGTGCCAGCAGTGAATGGGCAGCGGGGGGACAAGAGACCCAGTACTTC. Translation gives CASSEWAAGGQETQYF.

V and J are TRBV11-3 and TRBJ1-3; D gene unclear. Per germline, CDR1 SGHNT and CDR2 YENEEA. This CDR3 is built from 16 residues. V gave up 0 bases and J gave up 4 bases, with 13 bases separating them. The CDR3 nucleotides read TGTGCCAGCAGCTTAGATGTATTCATCTTCGGAAACACCATATATTTT. Translated: CASSLDVFIFGNTIYF.

V and J are TRBV29-1 and TRBJ1-5; 7 bases align to TRBD1. Germline values: CDR1 SQVTM, CDR2 ANQGSEA. The junction had 5 bases not matched to a gene; V was cut back by 3 bases and J by 6 bases. The CDR3 is 13 amino acids. The CDR3 DNA is TGCAGCGTTGATGAGGGGGCTGGTCAGCCCCAGCATTTT. This codes for CSVDEGAGQPQHF.

The rearrangement uses TRBV7-2 and TRBJ2-7; D gene ambiguous. The V end lost 3 bases, the J end lost 6 bases, and 3 bases lay between the germline ends. CDR3 length: 10 residues. Germline-derived CDR1 and CDR2 are SGHTA and FQGNSA. The CDR3 DNA sequence: TGTGCCAGCAGCTTCGGCGAGCAGTACTTC. This translates into CASSFGEQYF.

The chain combines TRBV9 with TRBJ2-2; D not resolved. CDR3 length equals 13 residues. V was pared by 1 base and J by 2 bases, with 3 bases between. Germline CDR1 and CDR2: SGDLS and YYNGEE. CDR3 DNA sequence: TGTGCCAGCAGCGTATTTAACACCGGGGAGCTGTTTTTT. The encoded protein is CASSVFNTGELFF.

The V call is TRBV7-9, the J call TRBJ2-1; D is undetermined. The V end lost 1 base, the J end lost 4 bases, and 5 bases lay between the germline ends. Germline V gives CDR1 SEHNR, CDR2 FQNEAQ (reference sequence). The CDR3 covers 13 residues. CDR3 in DNA: TGTGCCAGCAGCTTAGACGCATACAATGAGCAGTTCTTC. It encodes CASSLDAYNEQFF.

V usage is TRBV28 and J usage is TRBJ1-6; TRBD1 matches at 7 bases. Germline values: CDR1 MDHEN, CDR2 SYDVKM. The CDR3 is 17 amino acids. J gave up 6 bases and V 3 bases, and 11 bases lay outside the gene matches. DNA for the CDR3: TGTGCCAGCAGTTTTCGGGGCTGGGGACAGCTTAATTCACCCCTCCACTTT. Protein product: CASSFRGWGQLNSPLHF.

As for this clone: The junction differs from germline at one of its ends, possibly a read error. The J gene is TRBJ2-7, the V gene TRBV20-1, with a weak D call TRBD2 (6 bases). The length of the CDR3 is 10 residues. CDR1 is DFQATT and CDR2 is SNEGSKA in the germline V gene (reference sequence). In DNA form, the CDR3 reads TGCAGTGCCCTTAGACTAGGGGTAAACTTC. This sequence encodes CSALRLGVNF.

In this sample, this clone turned up once. The chain joins TRBV27 to TRBJ2-1, with 9 bases matching TRBD1. The trim removed 4 bases at V and 5 bases at J, leaving 9 bases unmatched. Germline-derived CDR1 and CDR2 are MNHEY and SMNVEV (reference sequence). This CDR3 spans 16 amino acids. CDR3 DNA sequence: TGTGCCAGCAGTTCGGGGACAGGGTTCCACGACAATGAGCAGTTCTTC. This encodes CASSSGTGFHDNEQFF.

The chain joins TRBV7-6 to TRBJ1-1, with D possibly being TRBD1 (6 bases). This CDR3 spans 14 amino acids. V was clipped by 1 base and J by 8 bases, with 14 bases between them. Germline CDR1 is SGHVS and CDR2 is FNYEAQ. The DNA for the CDR3 is TGTGCCAGCAGCTTAGTGGGCAGGGGACCCGAAGCTTTCTTT. It specifies CASSLVGRGPEAFF.

The chain carries TRBV18 and TRBJ1-5; 7 bases map to TRBD1. J was trimmed by 1 base and V by 10 bases; bases with no gene match: 7. The CDR3 has 14 residues. Germline lookup yields CDR1 KGHSH and CDR2 LQKENI. The CDR3 coding sequence is TGTGCCACCAGACAGGGAGGGAGCAATCAGCCCCAGCATTTT. Protein sequence: CATRQGGSNQPQHF.

The chain recombines TRBV28 with TRBJ2-1, with no clear D. Trimming shortened V by 3 bases and J by 9 bases, and 9 bases separated the two germline ends. The CDR3 consists of 12 residues. Germline CDR1 MDHEN, CDR2 SYDVKM. The CDR3 loop is CASSLTVAEQFF. CDR3 DNA: TGTGCCAGCAGTTTGACTGTAGCTGAGCAGTTCTTC.

The chain employs TRBV7-8 and TRBJ1-1; D gene unclear. The CDR3 extends over 13 amino acids. Trimming removed 1 base at V and 6 bases at J, with 9 bases between. The V gene's germline CDR1 is SGHVS and CDR2 FQNEAQ. As DNA, the CDR3 is TGTGCCAGCAGCTTAGGGGAAGTCGCTGAAGCTTTCTTT. Its translation: CASSLGEVAEAFF.